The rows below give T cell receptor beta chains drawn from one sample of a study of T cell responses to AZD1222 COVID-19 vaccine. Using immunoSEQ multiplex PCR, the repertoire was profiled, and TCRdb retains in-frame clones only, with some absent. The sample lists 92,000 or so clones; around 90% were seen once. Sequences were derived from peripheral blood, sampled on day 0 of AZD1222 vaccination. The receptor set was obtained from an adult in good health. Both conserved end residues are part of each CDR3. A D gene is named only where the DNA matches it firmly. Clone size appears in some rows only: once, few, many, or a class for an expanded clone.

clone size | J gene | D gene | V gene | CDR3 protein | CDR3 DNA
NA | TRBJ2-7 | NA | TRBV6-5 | CASSFLQGSYEQYF | TGTGCCAGCAGTTTTCTACAGGGCTCCTACGAGCAGTACTTC
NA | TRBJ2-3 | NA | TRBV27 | CASSLKGYGTDTQYF | TGTGCCAGCAGTTTGAAAGGGTACGGCACAGATACGCAGTATTTT
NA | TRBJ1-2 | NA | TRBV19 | CASSIVAGSGYGYTF | TGTGCCAGTAGTATAGTGGCCGGGTCCGGCTATGGCTACACCTTC
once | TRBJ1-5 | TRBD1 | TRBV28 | CASRYGTGYQPQHF | TGTGCCAGCAGATACGGGACAGGCTATCAGCCCCAGCATTTT
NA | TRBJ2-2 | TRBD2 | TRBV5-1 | CASSFSGGYTGELFF | TGCGCCAGCAGCTTCTCGGGGGGGTACACCGGGGAGCTGTTTTTT
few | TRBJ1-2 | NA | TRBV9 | CASSVESINYGYTF | TGTGCCAGCAGCGTAGAAAGTATTAACTATGGCTACACCTTC
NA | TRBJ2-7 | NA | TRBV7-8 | CASSPPNHYEQYF | TGTGCCAGCAGCCCTCCGAACCACTACGAGCAGTACTTC
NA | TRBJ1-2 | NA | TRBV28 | CASSFLGRDYGYTF | TGTGCCAGCAGTTTCCTCGGTAGGGACTATGGCTACACCTTC
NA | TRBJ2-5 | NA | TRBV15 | CATSRPRGDSETQYF | TGTGCCACCAGCAGGCCCAGGGGGGATTCAGAGACCCAGTACTTC
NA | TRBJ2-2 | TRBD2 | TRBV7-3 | CASSTTSGRAGELFF | TGTGCCAGCAGCACCACTAGCGGGAGGGCCGGGGAGCTGTTTTTT
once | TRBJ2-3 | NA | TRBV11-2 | CASSARRGRGGDTQYF | TGTGCCAGCAGCGCCCGGCGGGGTAGGGGTGGGGATACGCAGTATTTT
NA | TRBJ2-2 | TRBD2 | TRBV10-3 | CAISESLAGSSGELFF | TGTGCCATCAGTGAGTCCCTAGCGGGGTCTTCCGGGGAGCTGTTTTTT
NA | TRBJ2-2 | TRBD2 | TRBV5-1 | CASSLAGKNTGELFF | TGCGCCAGCAGCTTAGCGGGGAAGAACACCGGGGAGCTGTTTTTT
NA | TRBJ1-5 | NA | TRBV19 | CASSRDVPFNQPQHF | TGTGCCAGTAGTCGGGACGTTCCATTTAATCAGCCCCAGCATTTT